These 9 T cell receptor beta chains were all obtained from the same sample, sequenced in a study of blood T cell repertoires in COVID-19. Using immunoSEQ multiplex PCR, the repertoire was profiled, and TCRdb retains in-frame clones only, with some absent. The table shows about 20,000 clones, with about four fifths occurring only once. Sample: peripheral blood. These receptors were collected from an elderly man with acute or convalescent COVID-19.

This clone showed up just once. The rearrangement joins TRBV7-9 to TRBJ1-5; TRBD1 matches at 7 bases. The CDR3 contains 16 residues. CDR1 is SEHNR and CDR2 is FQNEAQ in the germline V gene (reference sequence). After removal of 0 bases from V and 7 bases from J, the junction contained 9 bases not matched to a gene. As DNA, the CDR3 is TGTGCCAGCAGCTTAGCTGGGCGGGGACAGAACCAGCCCCAGCATTTT. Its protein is CASSLAGRGQNQPQHF. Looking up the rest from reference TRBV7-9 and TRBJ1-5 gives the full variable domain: DTGVSQNPRHKITKRGQNVTFRCDPISEHNRLYWYRQTLGQGPEFLTYFQNEAQLEKSRLLSDRFSAERPKGSFSTLEIQRTEQGDSAMYLCASSLAGRGQNQPQHFGDGTRLSIL.

The CDR3 sequence: CASSESGRGRGNTIYF. CDR3 DNA: TGCGCCAGCAGTGAGTCTGGCAGGGGGCGGGGAAACACCATATATTTT. The rearrangement links TRBV10-2 to TRBJ1-3; 8 bases match TRBD1. The CDR3 covers 16 residues. V shed 0 bases and J 4 bases; nucleotides not matched to a gene: 5. The germline V gene encodes CDR1 WSHSY and CDR2 SAAADI.

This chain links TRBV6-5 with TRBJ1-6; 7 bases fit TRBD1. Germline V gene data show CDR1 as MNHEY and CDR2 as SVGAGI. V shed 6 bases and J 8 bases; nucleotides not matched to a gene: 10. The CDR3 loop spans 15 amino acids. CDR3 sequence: CASRDPGQRYSPLHF. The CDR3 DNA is TGTGCCAGCAGGGATCCGGGACAGCGATATTCACCCCTCCACTTT.

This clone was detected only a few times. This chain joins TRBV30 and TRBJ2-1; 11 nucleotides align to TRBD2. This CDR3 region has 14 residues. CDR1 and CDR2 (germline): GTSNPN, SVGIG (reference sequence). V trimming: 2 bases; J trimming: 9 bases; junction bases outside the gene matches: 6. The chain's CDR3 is CAWSRLAGGSEQFF. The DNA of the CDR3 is TGTGCCTGGAGTAGGCTAGCGGGAGGATCTGAGCAGTTCTTC.

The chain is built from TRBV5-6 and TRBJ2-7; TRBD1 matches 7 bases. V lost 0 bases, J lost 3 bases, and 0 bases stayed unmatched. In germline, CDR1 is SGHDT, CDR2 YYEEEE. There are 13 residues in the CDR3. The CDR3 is CASSLGTGYEQYF. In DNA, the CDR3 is TGTGCCAGCAGCTTGGGGACAGGCTACGAGCAGTACTTC.

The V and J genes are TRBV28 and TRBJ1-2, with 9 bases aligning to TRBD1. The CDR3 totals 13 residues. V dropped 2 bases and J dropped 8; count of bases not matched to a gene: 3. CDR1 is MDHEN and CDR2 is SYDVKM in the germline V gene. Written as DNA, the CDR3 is TGTGCCAGCAGTTTACCCACAGGGGGCGGCTACACCTTC. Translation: CASSLPTGGGYTF.

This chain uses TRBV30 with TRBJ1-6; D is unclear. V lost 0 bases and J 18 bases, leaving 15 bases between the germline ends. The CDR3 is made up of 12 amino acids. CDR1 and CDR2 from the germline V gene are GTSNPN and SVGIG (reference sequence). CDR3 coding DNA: TGTGCCTGGAGTGTGGGTTCCGGGGTCGCCCACTTT. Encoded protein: CAWSVGSGVAHF.

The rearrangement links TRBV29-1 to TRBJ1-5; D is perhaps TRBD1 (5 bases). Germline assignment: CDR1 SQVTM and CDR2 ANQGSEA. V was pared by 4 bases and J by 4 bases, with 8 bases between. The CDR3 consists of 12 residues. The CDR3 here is CSVVSGNQPQHF. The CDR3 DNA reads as TGCAGCGTTGTTTCAGGGAATCAGCCCCAGCATTTT.

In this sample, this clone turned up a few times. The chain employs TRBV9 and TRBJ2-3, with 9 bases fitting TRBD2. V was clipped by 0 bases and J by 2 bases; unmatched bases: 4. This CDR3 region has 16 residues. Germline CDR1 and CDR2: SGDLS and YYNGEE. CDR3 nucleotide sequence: TGTGCCAGCAGCGTAGTTGCGGGAGGGATCACAGATACGCAGTATTTT. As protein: CASSVVAGGITDTQYF.